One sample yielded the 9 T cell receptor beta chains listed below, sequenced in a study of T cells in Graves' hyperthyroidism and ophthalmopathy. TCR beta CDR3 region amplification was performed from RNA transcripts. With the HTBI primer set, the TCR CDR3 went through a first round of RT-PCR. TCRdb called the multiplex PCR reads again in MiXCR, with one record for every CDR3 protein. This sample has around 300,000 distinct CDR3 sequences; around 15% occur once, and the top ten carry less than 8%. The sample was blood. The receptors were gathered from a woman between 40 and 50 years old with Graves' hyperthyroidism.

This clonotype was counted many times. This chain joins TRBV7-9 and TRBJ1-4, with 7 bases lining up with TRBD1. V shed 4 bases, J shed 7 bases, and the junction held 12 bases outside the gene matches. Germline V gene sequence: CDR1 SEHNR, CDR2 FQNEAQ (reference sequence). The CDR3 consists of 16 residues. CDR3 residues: CASSSRTGTALEKLFF. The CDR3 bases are TGTGCCAGCAGCTCTAGAACCGGGACAGCCCTTGAAAAACTGTTTTTT.

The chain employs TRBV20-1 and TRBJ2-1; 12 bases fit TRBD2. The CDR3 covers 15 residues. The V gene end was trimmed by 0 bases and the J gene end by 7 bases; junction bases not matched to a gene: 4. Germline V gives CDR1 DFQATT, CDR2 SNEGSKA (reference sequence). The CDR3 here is CSARDPLAGGNEQFF. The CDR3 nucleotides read TGCAGTGCTAGAGATCCACTAGCGGGAGGTAATGAGCAGTTCTTC.

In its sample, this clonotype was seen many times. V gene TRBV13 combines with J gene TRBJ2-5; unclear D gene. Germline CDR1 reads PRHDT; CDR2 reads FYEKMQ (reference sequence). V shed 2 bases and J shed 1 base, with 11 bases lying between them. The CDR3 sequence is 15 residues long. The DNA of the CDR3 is TGTGCCAGCAGCTTATCGTCACCGGGCCAAGAGACCCAGTACTTC. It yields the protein CASSLSSPGQETQYF.

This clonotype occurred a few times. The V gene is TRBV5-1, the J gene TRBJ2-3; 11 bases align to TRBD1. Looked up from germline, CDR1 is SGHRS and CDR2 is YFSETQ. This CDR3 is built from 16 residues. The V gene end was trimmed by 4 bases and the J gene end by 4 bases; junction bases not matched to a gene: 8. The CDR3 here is CASSIDGTGGPDTQYF. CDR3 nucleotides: TGCGCCAGCAGCATAGACGGGACAGGGGGTCCAGATACGCAGTATTTT.

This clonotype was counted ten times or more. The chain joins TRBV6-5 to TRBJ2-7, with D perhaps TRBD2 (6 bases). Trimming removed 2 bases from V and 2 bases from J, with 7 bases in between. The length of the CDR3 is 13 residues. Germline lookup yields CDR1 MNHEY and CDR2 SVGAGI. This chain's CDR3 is CASSYGEAYEQYF. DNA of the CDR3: TGTGCCAGCAGTTACGGGGAGGCCTACGAGCAGTACTTC.

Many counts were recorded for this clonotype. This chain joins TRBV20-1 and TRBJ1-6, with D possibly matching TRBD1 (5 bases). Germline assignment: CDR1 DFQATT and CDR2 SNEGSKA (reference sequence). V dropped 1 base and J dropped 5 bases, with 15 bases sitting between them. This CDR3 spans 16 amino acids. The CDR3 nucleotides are TGCAGTGCTAGAGTTACGGGGACTGTCCATAATTCACCCCTCCACTTT. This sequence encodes CSARVTGTVHNSPLHF.

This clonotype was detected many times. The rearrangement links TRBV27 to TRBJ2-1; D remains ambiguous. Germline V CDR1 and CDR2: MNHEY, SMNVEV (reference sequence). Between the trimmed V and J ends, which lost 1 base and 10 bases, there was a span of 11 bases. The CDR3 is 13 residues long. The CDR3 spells CASSLFGGAEQFF. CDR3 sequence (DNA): TGTGCCAGCAGTTTATTCGGTGGCGCCGAGCAGTTCTTC.

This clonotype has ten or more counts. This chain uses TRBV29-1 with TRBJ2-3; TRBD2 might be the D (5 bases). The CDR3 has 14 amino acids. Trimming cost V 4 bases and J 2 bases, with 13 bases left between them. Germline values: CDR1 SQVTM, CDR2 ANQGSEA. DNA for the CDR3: TGCAGCGTTGCTGGGAGATCCTTCACAGATACGCAGTATTTT. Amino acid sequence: CSVAGRSFTDTQYF.

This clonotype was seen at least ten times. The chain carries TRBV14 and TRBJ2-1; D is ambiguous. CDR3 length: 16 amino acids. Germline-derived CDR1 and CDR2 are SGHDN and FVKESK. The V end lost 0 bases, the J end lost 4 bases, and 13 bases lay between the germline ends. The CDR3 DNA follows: TGTGCCAGCAGCCAAGATTCGCTCCATTGGTACAATGAGCAGTTCTTC. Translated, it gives CASSQDSLHWYNEQFF.